One sample yielded the 15 T cell receptor beta chains listed below, sequenced in a study of blood T cell repertoires in COVID-19. The method was immunoSEQ multiplex PCR; TCRdb's version includes in-frame clones alone and lacks a portion of them. Of 70,000 to 95,000 clones listed, roughly 87% are singletons. The sample was peripheral blood. The receptors stem from a man aged 70-80 years with acute or convalescent COVID-19.

The J gene is TRBJ2-2, the V gene TRBV10-1, with D possibly matching TRBD1 (6 bases). V was trimmed by 2 bases and J by 7 bases, leaving 11 bases between them. In germline, CDR1 is WNHNN, CDR2 SYGVQD (reference sequence). CDR3 length equals 14 residues. The CDR3 spells CASSELQGGGELFF. CDR3 DNA: TGCGCCAGCAGTGAGCTACAGGGTGGCGGGGAGCTGTTTTTT.

The chain employs TRBV3-1 (or the pseudogene TRBV3-2) and TRBJ2-2, with D possibly being TRBD1 (7 bases). Germline V CDR1 and CDR2: LGHDT, YNNKEL (reference sequence). This CDR3 is built from 15 residues. V was pared by 0 bases and J by 7 bases, with 12 bases between. The CDR3 loop is CASSQEWRGRGELFF. The CDR3 nucleotides are TGTGCCAGCAGCCAAGAGTGGAGGGGGCGCGGGGAGCTGTTTTTT.

The chain is built from TRBV5-4 and TRBJ1-3; the match to TRBD1 covers 8 bases. The CDR3 totals 18 residues. V lost 4 bases and J lost 0; bases outside the gene matches: 12. The germline V gene encodes CDR1 SGHNT and CDR2 YYREEE (reference sequence). The CDR3 is CASSRARDRKSSGNTIYF. In DNA form, the CDR3 reads TGTGCCAGCAGCCGAGCGAGGGACAGGAAGAGCTCTGGAAACACCATATATTTT.

J is TRBJ1-2 and V is TRBV14; TRBD1 might be the D (5 bases). V gave up 0 bases and J gave up 3 bases, with 8 bases separating them. There are 14 residues in the CDR3. Germline V gene lookup returns CDR1 SGHDN and CDR2 FVKESK. Written as DNA, the CDR3 is TGTGCCAGCAGCCAAGATTTGACAGACTATGGCTACACCTTC. Protein product: CASSQDLTDYGYTF. The full variable domain, its missing parts supplied by reference TRBV14 and TRBJ1-2, is EAGVTQFPSHSVIEKGQTVTLRCDPISGHDNLYWYRRVMGKEIKFLLHFVKESKQDESGMPNNRFLAERTGGTYSTLKVQPAELEDSGVYFCASSQDLTDYGYTFGSGTRLTVV.

The chain recombines TRBV10-2 with TRBJ2-3; perhaps TRBD1 as D (6 bases). The CDR3 consists of 13 residues. The germline CDR1 and CDR2 sequences are WSHSY and SAAADI. V was shortened by 2 bases and J by 8 bases, with 11 bases between the two germline ends. CDR3 coding DNA: TGCGCCAGCAGTGAGGGGACACTAAGTACGCAGTATTTT. It encodes CASSEGTLSTQYF.

This chain connects TRBV3-1 (or the pseudogene TRBV3-2) to TRBJ2-3; D possibly corresponds to TRBD2 (6 bases). Trimming cost V 2 bases and J 1 base, with 7 bases left between them. CDR1 and CDR2 (germline): LGHDT, YNNKEL (reference sequence). This CDR3 has 14 residues. The DNA of the CDR3 is TGTGCCAGCAGCCAAACGGGGGGCACAGATACGCAGTATTTT. Its protein is CASSQTGGTDTQYF.

This chain uses TRBV3-1 (or the pseudogene TRBV3-2) with TRBJ2-5; 7 positions agree with TRBD2. The CDR3 has 14 amino acids. CDR1 and CDR2 (germline): LGHDT, YNNKEL (reference sequence). V lost 3 bases to trimming and J lost 3 bases; unmatched junction nucleotides: 4. CDR3 bases: TGTGCCAGCAGCCATAGCGGGTTAGAAGAGACCCAGTACTTC. Translated: CASSHSGLEETQYF.

The CDR3 DNA sequence: TGTGCCAGCACCTTGCTAGCGGGGTCTACAGATACGCAGTATTTT. It yields the protein CASTLLAGSTDTQYF. The chain combines TRBV7-2 with TRBJ2-3; TRBD2 agrees at 9 bases. The CDR3 is 15 amino acids. Germline V gene data show CDR1 as SGHTA and CDR2 as FQGNSA. Trimming took 7 bases from V and 3 from J; bases not matched to a gene: 8.

In this sample, this clone turned up once. J is TRBJ1-1 and V is TRBV5-1, with D unclear. Germline CDR1 SGHRS, CDR2 YFSETQ. The CDR3 is 14 residues long. The V gene lost 4 bases and the J gene lost 1 base, with 11 bases spanning the gap. The CDR3 DNA reads TGCGCCAGCAGCCCTAGTCCAAGGAACACTGAAGCTTTCTTT. Translated: CASSPSPRNTEAFF.

The chain has TRBV27 and TRBJ2-7, with 14 bases lining up with TRBD2. J gave up 2 bases and V 6 bases, and 15 bases lay outside the gene matches. CDR1 and CDR2 (germline): MNHEY, SMNVEV (reference sequence). The CDR3 consists of 19 residues. The CDR3 region has the DNA TGTGCCAGCAGCTCAGTCGGACTAGCGGGGGGTCTCGCCCCCTACGAGCAGTACTTC. As protein: CASSSVGLAGGLAPYEQYF.

The V gene is TRBV14, the J gene TRBJ1-5, with D tentatively TRBD1 (6 bases). The CDR3 spans 19 residues. Per the germline V gene, CDR1 is SGHDN and CDR2 is FVKESK. Trimming left V 0 bases short and J 0 bases short, with 18 bases between. The CDR3, as DNA: TGTGCCAGCAGCCAAGACAGGGGAGGGGGGTTTCATAGCAATCAGCCCCAGCATTTT. Translated: CASSQDRGGGFHSNQPQHF.

The chain employs TRBV3-1 (or the pseudogene TRBV3-2) and TRBJ2-2, with 9 bases that match TRBD1. V gave up 7 bases and J gave up 6 bases; unmatched junction bases: 3. The length of the CDR3 is 13 residues. Germline-derived CDR1 and CDR2 are LGHDT and YNNKEL (reference sequence). The CDR3 nucleotides are TGTGCCAGCAAGGACAGGGGCGCCGGGGAGCTGTTTTTT. The encoded protein is CASKDRGAGELFF.

This clone came up once. The rearrangement uses TRBV2 and TRBJ1-4, with 7 bases identical to TRBD1. Germline lookup yields CDR1 SNHLY and CDR2 FYNNEI. J was trimmed by 4 bases and V by 6 bases; bases with no gene match: 5. CDR3 length: 14 amino acids. The CDR3 coding sequence is TGTGCCAGCAGATCCAGGGGGGATAATGAAAAACTGTTTTTT. This encodes CASRSRGDNEKLFF.

There are a few counts of this clone. The chain employs TRBV12-5 and TRBJ1-1; D remains ambiguous. The V and J ends lost 8 bases and 1 base respectively, with 11 bases between them. In germline, CDR1 is LGHNT, CDR2 FRNRAP. This CDR3 spans 13 amino acids. The CDR3 DNA sequence: TGTGCTAGTTCGCTGAACGGGAACACTGAAGCTTTCTTT. Residues: CASSLNGNTEAFF.

DNA for the CDR3: TGTGCCAGCAGGCGGACAGGGGGGGGCAATCAGCCCCAGCATTTT. Translation gives CASRRTGGGNQPQHF. The chain recombines TRBV28 with TRBJ1-5, with 10 nucleotides matching TRBD1. The CDR3 runs 15 residues. V dropped 6 bases and J dropped 2; count of bases not matched to a gene: 4. Per the germline V gene, CDR1 is MDHEN and CDR2 is SYDVKM.